These T cell receptor beta chains were read from a single sample in a study of cytomegalovirus exposure and HLA in healthy donors. Generated by immunoSEQ multiplex PCR, the TCRdb table keeps only in-frame clones and is missing some. In the table there are 90,000 to 120,000 clones, roughly four fifths of which are singletons. The sequenced material came from PBMCs. The receptor source for this set is a man aged 18 to 30 in good health and CMV-seronegative. CDR3s include the opening cysteine and the closing phenylalanine or tryptophan. D genes are given only for firm matches. The size entry is marked missing in some rows and otherwise reads once, few, many or a size class.

D: -
V: TRBV2
length: 14
size: -
J: TRBJ1-5
CDR3: CASQRWGGYQPQHF
DNA: TGTGCCAGTCAACGGTGGGGAGGTTATCAGCCCCAGCATTTT

D: TRBD1
V: TRBV19
length: 14
size: -
J: TRBJ2-1
CDR3: CASSLGTGHNEQFF
DNA: TGTGCCAGTAGTTTAGGGACAGGCCACAATGAGCAGTTCTTC

D: -
V: TRBV6-1
length: 13
size: -
J: TRBJ2-1
CDR3: CASSGQSYNEQFF
DNA: TGTGCCAGCAGTGGACAGTCCTACAATGAGCAGTTCTTC

D: TRBD2
V: TRBV7-9
length: 15
size: -
J: TRBJ2-5
CDR3: CASSLAAGGKETQYF
DNA: TGTGCCAGCAGCTTAGCGGCGGGGGGGAAAGAGACCCAGTACTTC

D: TRBD2
V: TRBV5-1
length: 15
size: few
J: TRBJ2-5
CDR3: CASSFAGGRQETQYF
DNA: TGCGCCAGCAGCTTTGCGGGGGGGCGCCAAGAGACCCAGTACTTC

D: -
V: TRBV13
length: 14
size: -
J: TRBJ1-5
CDR3: CASSFRGSNQPQHF
DNA: TGTGCCAGCAGCTTTCGGGGGAGCAATCAGCCCCAGCATTTT

D: TRBD2
V: TRBV6-4
length: 15
size: -
J: TRBJ2-5
CDR3: CASSEVAGGQETQYF
DNA: TGTGCCAGCAGTGAGGTAGCGGGGGGACAAGAGACCCAGTACTTC

D: -
V: TRBV9
length: 14
size: few
J: TRBJ1-4
CDR3: CASSRGGGWEKLFF
DNA: TGTGCCAGCAGCAGAGGTGGGGGCTGGGAAAAACTGTTTTTT

D: -
V: TRBV18
length: 13
size: -
J: TRBJ2-7
CDR3: CASSPPGSYEQYF
DNA: TGTGCCAGCTCACCCCCAGGATCCTACGAGCAGTACTTC

D: TRBD1
V: TRBV7-2
length: 15
size: -
J: TRBJ2-7
CDR3: CASSLWTGSSYEQYF
DNA: TGTGCCAGCAGCCTATGGACAGGGAGCTCCTACGAGCAGTACTTC

D: -
V: TRBV5-1
length: 13
size: -
J: TRBJ2-5
CDR3: CASSLIGQETQYF
DNA: TGCGCCAGCAGCTTGATCGGGCAAGAGACCCAGTACTTC

D: -
V: TRBV28
length: 11
size: -
J: TRBJ2-7
CDR3: CATSDSPTEYF
DNA: TGTGCCACCTCAGACAGTCCCACGGAGTACTTC

D: -
V: TRBV7-9
length: 12
size: -
J: TRBJ2-7
CDR3: CASSLEVAAQYF
DNA: TGTGCCAGCAGCTTAGAGGTCGCGGCGCAGTACTTC

D: TRBD2
V: TRBV27
length: 17
size: -
J: TRBJ2-3
CDR3: CASSFSGLAGAVDTQYF
DNA: TGTGCCAGCAGTTTCTCCGGACTAGCGGGGGCTGTAGATACGCAGTATTTT

D: -
V: TRBV27
length: 17
size: -
J: TRBJ2-2
CDR3: CASSFLGAGANTGELFF
DNA: TGTGCCAGCAGTTTCCTGGGGGCGGGGGCGAACACCGGGGAGCTGTTTTTT

D: TRBD1
V: TRBV6-5
length: 15
size: -
J: TRBJ1-3
CDR3: CASSFRGLPGNTIYF
DNA: TGTGCCAGCAGTTTCAGGGGGCTTCCTGGAAACACCATATATTTT

D: -
V: TRBV5-1
length: 13
size: -
J: TRBJ1-2
CDR3: CASSYRVAGGYTF
DNA: TGCGCCAGCAGCTACAGGGTTGCCGGTGGCTACACCTTC

D: TRBD2
V: TRBV9
length: 15
size: -
J: TRBJ2-1
CDR3: CASSVGLAGVNEQFF
DNA: TGTGCCAGCAGCGTAGGGCTAGCGGGGGTCAATGAGCAGTTCTTC

D: -
V: TRBV29-1
length: 11
size: -
J: TRBJ1-1
CDR3: CSVIHRDEAFF
DNA: TGCAGCGTCATACACCGGGATGAAGCTTTCTTT

D: TRBD2
V: TRBV19
length: 15
size: -
J: TRBJ2-1
CDR3: CASKRTSGLVNEQFF
DNA: TGTGCCAGTAAAAGGACTAGCGGATTAGTCAATGAGCAGTTCTTC

D: TRBD1
V: TRBV7-9
length: 13
size: -
J: TRBJ1-2
CDR3: CASSPRTGKGYPF
DNA: TGTGCCAGCAGCCCTCGGACAGGGAAAGGCTACCCCTTC

D: TRBD1
V: TRBV7-3
length: 16
size: -
J: TRBJ1-5
CDR3: CASSLTGTGTFQPQHF
DNA: TGTGCCAGCAGCTTAACCGGGACAGGGACCTTTCAGCCCCAGCATTTT

D: TRBD2
V: TRBV9
length: 16
size: few
J: TRBJ2-1
CDR3: CASSIRTSGDHNEQFF
DNA: TGTGCCAGCAGCATCCGGACTAGCGGGGACCACAATGAGCAGTTCTTC

D: -
V: TRBV19
length: 13
size: -
J: TRBJ2-1
CDR3: CAIKAANYNEQFF
DNA: TGTGCCATCAAAGCAGCGAACTACAATGAGCAGTTCTTC

D: -
V: TRBV7-9
length: 12
size: -
J: TRBJ2-7
CDR3: CASSLGAGLSYF
DNA: TGTGCCAGCAGCTTAGGTGCGGGGCTATCGTACTTC

D: TRBD2
V: TRBV5-6
length: 15
size: -
J: TRBJ2-1
CDR3: CASSLPGGVGNEQFF
DNA: TGTGCCAGCAGCTTACCCGGGGGGGTGGGGAATGAGCAGTTCTTC

D: -
V: TRBV5-1
length: 14
size: -
J: TRBJ2-3
CDR3: CASSLGSHTDTQYF
DNA: TGCGCCAGCAGCTTGGGATCACACACAGATACGCAGTATTTT

D: TRBD2
V: TRBV7-2
length: 14
size: -
J: TRBJ2-1
CDR3: CASSLAPGGNEQFF
DNA: TGTGCCAGCAGCTTAGCTCCGGGGGGCAATGAGCAGTTCTTC

D: -
V: TRBV5-8
length: 12
size: once
J: TRBJ1-2
CDR3: CASSPLVDGYPF
DNA: TGTGCCAGCAGCCCCCTAGTGGATGGCTACCCCTTC

D: -
V: TRBV13
length: 12
size: -
J: TRBJ2-7
CDR3: CASSLGLAEQYF
DNA: TGTGCCAGCAGCTTAGGACTAGCAGAGCAGTACTTC

D: -
V: TRBV2
length: 12
size: -
J: TRBJ1-1
CDR3: CASSEGDTEAFF
DNA: TGTGCCAGCAGCGAGGGGGACACTGAAGCTTTCTTT

D: -
V: TRBV21-1
length: 16
size: once
J: TRBJ1-1
CDR3: CASSSWTGRGNTEAFF
DNA: TGTGCCAGCAGCTCGTGGACAGGGCGGGGGAACACTGAAGCTTTCTTT

D: TRBD2
V: TRBV10-3
length: 15
size: -
J: TRBJ2-3
CDR3: CAISPSGENTDTQYF
DNA: TGTGCCATCAGTCCTAGCGGGGAAAACACAGATACGCAGTATTTT

D: -
V: TRBV9
length: 14
size: -
J: TRBJ1-4
CDR3: CASSWGGTNEKLFF
DNA: TGTGCCAGCAGCTGGGGGGGGACTAATGAAAAACTGTTTTTT

D: -
V: TRBV6-6
length: 11
size: -
J: TRBJ1-1
CDR3: CASSRGSEAFF
DNA: TGTGCCAGCAGTCGCGGCAGTGAAGCTTTCTTT